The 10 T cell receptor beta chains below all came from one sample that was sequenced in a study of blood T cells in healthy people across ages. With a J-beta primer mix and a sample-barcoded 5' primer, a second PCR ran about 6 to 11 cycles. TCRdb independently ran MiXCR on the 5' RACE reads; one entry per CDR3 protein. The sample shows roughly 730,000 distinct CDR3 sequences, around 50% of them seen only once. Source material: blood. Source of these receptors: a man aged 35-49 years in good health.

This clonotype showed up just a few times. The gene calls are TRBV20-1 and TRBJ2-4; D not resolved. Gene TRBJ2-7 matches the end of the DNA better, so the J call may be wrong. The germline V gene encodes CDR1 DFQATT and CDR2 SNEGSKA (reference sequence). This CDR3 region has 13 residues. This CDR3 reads CSVGRPSIYEQYF. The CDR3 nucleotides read TGCAGTGTAGGTAGGCCGTCAATCTACGAGCAGTACTTC.

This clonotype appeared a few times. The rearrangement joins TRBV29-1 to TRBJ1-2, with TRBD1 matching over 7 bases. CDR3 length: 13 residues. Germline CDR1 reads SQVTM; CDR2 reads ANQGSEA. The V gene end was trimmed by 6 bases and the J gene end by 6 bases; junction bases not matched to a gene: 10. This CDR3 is CSVRQGWSDGYTF. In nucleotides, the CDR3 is TGCAGCGTGAGACAGGGCTGGAGCGATGGCTACACCTTC.

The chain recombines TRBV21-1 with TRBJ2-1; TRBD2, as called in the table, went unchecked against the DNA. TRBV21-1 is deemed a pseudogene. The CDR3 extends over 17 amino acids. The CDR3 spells CASSKVPREGQSNEQFF. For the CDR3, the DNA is TGTGCCAGCAGCAAAGTACCGCGGGAGGGCCAGAGTAATGAGCAGTTCTTC.

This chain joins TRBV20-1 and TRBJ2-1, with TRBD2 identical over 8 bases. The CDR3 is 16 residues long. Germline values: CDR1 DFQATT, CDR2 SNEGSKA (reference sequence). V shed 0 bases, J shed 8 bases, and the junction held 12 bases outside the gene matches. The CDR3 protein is CSARDQASGRRDEQFF. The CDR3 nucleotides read TGCAGTGCTAGAGATCAGGCTAGCGGGCGTAGGGATGAGCAGTTCTTC.

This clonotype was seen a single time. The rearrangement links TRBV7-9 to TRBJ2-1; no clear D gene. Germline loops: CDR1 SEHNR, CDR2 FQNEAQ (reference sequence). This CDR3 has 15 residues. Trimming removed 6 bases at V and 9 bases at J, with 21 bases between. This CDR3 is CASRLTSGNPPEQFF. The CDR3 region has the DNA TGTGCCAGCAGACTAACGAGTGGAAACCCCCCTGAGCAGTTCTTC.

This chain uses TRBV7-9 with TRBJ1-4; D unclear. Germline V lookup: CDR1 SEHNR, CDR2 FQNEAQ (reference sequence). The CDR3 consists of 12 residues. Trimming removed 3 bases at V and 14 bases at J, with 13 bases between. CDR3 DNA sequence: TGTGCCAGCAGCTTGTCCAGCTCCAAGCTGTTTTTT. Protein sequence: CASSLSSSKLFF.

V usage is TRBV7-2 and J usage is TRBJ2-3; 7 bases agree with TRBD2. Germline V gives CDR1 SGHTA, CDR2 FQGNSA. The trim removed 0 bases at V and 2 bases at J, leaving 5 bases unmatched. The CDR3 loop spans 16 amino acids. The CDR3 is CASSLAGGSNTDTQYF. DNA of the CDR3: TGTGCCAGCAGCTTAGCGGGAGGGTCAAACACAGATACGCAGTATTTT.

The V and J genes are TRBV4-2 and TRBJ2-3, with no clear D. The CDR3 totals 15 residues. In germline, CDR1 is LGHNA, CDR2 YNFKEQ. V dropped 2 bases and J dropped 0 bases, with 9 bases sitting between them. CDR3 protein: CASSQRPTSTDTQYF. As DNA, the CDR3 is TGTGCCAGCAGCCAACGACCTACTAGCACAGATACGCAGTATTTT.

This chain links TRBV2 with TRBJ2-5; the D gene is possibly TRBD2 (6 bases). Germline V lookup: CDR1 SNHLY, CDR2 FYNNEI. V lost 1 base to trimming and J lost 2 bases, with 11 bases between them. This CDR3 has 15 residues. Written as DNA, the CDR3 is TGTGCCAGCAGTGAAGGCCTAGCGTTACAAGAGACCCAGTACTTC. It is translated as CASSEGLALQETQYF.

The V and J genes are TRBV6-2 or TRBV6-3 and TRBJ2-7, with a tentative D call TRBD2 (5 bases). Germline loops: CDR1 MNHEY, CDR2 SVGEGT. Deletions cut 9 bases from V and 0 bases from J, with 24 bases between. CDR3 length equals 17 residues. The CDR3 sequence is CASSPRGPSLTSYEQYF. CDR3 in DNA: TGTGCCAGTTCCCCTCGGGGTCCTAGCCTGACCTCCTACGAGCAGTACTTC.